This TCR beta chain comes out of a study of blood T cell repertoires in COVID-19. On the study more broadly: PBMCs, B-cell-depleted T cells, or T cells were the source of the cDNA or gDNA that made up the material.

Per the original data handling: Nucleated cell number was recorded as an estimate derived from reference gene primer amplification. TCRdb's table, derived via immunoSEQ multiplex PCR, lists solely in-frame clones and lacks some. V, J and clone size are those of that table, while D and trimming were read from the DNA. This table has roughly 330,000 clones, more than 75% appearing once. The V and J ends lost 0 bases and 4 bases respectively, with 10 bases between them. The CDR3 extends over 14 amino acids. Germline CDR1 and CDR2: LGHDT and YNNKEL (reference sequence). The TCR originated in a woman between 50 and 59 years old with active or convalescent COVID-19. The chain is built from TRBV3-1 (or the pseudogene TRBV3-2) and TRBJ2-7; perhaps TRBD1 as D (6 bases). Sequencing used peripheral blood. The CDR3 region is CASSQDYRVYEQYF. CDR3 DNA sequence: TGTGCCAGCAGCCAAGATTACAGGGTTTACGAGCAGTACTTC.